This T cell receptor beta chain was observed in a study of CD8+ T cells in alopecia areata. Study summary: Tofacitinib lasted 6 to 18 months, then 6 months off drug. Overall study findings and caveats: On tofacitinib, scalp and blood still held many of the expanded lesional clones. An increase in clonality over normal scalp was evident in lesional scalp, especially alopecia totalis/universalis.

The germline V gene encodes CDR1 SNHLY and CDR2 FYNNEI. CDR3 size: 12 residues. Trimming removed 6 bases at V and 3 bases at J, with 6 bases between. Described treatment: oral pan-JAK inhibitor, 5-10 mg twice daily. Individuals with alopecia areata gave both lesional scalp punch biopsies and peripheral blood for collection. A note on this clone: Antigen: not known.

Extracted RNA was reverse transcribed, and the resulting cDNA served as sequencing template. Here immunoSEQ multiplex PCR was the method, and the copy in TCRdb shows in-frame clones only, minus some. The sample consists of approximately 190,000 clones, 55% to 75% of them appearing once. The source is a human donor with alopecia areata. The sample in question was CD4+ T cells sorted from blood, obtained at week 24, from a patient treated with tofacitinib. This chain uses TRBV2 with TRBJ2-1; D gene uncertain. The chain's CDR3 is CASSLFYNEQFF. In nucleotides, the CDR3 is TGTGCCAGCAGCTTGTTCTACAATGAGCAGTTCTTC.